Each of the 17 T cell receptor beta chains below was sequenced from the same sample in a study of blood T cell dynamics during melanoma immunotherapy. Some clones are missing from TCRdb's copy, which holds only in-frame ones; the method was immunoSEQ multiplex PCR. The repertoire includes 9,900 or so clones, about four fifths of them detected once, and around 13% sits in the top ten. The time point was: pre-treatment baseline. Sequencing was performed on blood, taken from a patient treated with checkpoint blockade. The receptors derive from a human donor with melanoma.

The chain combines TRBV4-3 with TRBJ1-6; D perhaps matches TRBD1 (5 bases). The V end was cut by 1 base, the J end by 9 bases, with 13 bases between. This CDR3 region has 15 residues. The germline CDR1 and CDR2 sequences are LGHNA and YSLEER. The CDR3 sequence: CASSQVGGARSPLHF. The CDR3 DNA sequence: TGCGCCAGCAGCCAAGTCGGAGGGGCCCGTTCACCCCTCCACTTT.

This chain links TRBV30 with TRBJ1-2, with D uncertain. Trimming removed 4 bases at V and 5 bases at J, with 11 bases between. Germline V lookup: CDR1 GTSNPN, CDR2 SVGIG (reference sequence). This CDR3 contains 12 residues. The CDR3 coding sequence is TGTGCCTGGAACCAGGCGGATTATGGCTACACCTTC. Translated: CAWNQADYGYTF. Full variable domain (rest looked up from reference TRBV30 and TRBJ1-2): SQTIHQWPATLVQPVGSPLSLECTVEGTSNPNLYWYRQAAGRGLQLLFYSVGIGQISSEVPQNLSASRPQDRQFILSSKKLLLSDSGFYLCAWNQADYGYTFGSGTRLTVV.

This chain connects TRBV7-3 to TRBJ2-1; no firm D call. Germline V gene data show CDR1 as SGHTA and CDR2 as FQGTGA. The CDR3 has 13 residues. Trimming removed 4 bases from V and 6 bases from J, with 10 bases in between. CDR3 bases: TGTGCCAGCAGCTATGATATCCGCAATGAGCAGTTCTTC. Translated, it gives CASSYDIRNEQFF.

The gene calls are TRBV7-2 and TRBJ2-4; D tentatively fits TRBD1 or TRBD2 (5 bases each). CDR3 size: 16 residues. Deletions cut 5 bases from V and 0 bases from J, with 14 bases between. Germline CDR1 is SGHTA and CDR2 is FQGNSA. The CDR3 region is CASSISGTVAKNIQYF. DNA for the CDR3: TGTGCCAGCAGCATTTCCGGGACGGTAGCCAAAAACATTCAGTACTTC. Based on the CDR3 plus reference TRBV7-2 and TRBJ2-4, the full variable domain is GAGVSQSPSNKVTEKGKDVELRCDPISGHTALYWYRQSLGQGLEFLIYFQGNSAPDKSGLPSDRFSAERTGGSVSTLTIQRTQQEDSAVYLCASSISGTVAKNIQYFGAGTRLSVL.

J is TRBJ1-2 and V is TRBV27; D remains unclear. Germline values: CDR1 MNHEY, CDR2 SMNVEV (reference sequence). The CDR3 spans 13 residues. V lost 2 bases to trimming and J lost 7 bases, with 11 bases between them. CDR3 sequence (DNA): TGTGCCAGCAGTTTACAAGCAGGCGGTGGCTACACCTTC. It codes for CASSLQAGGGYTF.

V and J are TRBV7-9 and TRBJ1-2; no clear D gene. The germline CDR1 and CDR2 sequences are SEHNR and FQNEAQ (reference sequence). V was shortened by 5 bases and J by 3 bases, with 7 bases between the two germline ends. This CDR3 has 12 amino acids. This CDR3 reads CASSMTDYGYTF. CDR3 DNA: TGTGCCAGCAGCATGACGGACTATGGCTACACCTTC.

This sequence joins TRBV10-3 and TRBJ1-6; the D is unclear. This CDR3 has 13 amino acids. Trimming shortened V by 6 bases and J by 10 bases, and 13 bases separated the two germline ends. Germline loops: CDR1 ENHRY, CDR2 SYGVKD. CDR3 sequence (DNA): TGTGCCATCAGGGAGGGCGGGAGATCACCCCTCCACTTT. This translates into CAIREGGRSPLHF.

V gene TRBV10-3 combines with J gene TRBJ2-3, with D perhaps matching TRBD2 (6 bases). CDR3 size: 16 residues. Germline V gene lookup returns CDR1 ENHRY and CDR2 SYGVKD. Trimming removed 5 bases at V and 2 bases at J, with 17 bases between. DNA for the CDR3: TGTGCCATCAGTAGTGGGTGGGACTCTGACACAGATACGCAGTATTTT. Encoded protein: CAISSGWDSDTDTQYF.

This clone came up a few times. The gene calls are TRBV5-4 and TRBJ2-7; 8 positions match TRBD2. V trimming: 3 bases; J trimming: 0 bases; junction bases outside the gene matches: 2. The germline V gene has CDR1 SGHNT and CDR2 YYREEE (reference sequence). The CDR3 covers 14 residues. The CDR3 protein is CASSWGLGSYEQYF. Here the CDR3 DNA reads TGTGCCAGCAGCTGGGGACTAGGCTCCTACGAGCAGTACTTC.

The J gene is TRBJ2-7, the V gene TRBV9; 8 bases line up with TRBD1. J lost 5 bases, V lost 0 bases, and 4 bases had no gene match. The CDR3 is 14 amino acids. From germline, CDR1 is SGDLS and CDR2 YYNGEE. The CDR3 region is CASSVAYRGDEQYF. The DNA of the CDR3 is TGTGCCAGCAGCGTAGCGTACAGGGGGGACGAGCAGTACTTC.

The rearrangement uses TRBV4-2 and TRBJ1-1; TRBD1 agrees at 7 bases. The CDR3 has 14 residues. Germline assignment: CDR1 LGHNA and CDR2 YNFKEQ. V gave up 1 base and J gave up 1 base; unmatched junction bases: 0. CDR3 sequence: CASSQGQGNTEAFF. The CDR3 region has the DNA TGTGCCAGCAGCCAAGGACAGGGGAACACTGAAGCTTTCTTT.

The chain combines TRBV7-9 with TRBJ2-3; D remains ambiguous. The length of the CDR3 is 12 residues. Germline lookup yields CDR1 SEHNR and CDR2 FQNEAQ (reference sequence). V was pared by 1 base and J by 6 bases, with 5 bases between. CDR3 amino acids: CASSLDRDTQYF. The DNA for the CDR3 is TGTGCCAGCAGCTTAGACCGGGATACGCAGTATTTT. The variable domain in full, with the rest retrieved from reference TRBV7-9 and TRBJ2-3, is DTGVSQNPRHKITKRGQNVTFRCDPISEHNRLYWYRQTLGQGPEFLTYFQNEAQLEKSRLLSDRFSAERPKGSFSTLEIQRTEQGDSAMYLCASSLDRDTQYFGPGTRLTVL.

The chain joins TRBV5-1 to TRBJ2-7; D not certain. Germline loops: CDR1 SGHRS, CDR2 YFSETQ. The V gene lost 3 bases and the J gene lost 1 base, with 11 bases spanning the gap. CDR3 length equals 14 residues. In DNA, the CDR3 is TGCGCCAGCAGCTACGACTCAAGATCCTACGAGCAGTACTTC. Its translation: CASSYDSRSYEQYF.

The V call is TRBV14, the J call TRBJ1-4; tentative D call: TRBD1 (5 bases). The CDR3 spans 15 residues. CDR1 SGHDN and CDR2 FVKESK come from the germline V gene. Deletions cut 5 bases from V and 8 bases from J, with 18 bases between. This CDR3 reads CASSSPRDGEEKLFF. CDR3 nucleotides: TGTGCCAGCAGCTCCCCCCGGGACGGTGAGGAAAAACTGTTTTTT.

CDR3 in DNA: TGTGCAAGTCGCTTCCCGCACATCTATGGCAATCAGCCCCAGCATTTT. Protein sequence: CASRFPHIYGNQPQHF. The J gene is TRBJ1-5, the V gene TRBV12-2. TRBV12-2 is reported as a pseudogene. CDR3 length: 16 amino acids.

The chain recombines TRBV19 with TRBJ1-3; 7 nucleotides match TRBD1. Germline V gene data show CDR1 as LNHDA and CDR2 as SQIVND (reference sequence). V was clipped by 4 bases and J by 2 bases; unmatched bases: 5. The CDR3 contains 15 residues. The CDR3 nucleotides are TGTGCCAGTAGTACGACAGGGAACGCTGGAAACACCATATATTTT. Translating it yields CASSTTGNAGNTIYF. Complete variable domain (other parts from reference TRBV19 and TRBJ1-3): DGGITQSPKYLFRKEGQNVTLSCEQNLNHDAMYWYRQDPGQGLRLIYYSQIVNDFQKGDIAEGYSVSREKKESFPLTVTSAQKNPTAFYLCASSTTGNAGNTIYFGEGSWLTVV.

The CDR3 DNA follows: TGTGCCAGCAGCTCGGGCCCTACCTACGAGCAGTACTTC. This translates into CASSSGPTYEQYF. The J gene is TRBJ2-5, the V gene TRBV7-3; D not certain. The J call could be wrong; TRBJ2-7 is a better fit for the DNA end. CDR3 length equals 13 residues. The V gene's germline CDR1 is SGHTA and CDR2 FQGTGA.